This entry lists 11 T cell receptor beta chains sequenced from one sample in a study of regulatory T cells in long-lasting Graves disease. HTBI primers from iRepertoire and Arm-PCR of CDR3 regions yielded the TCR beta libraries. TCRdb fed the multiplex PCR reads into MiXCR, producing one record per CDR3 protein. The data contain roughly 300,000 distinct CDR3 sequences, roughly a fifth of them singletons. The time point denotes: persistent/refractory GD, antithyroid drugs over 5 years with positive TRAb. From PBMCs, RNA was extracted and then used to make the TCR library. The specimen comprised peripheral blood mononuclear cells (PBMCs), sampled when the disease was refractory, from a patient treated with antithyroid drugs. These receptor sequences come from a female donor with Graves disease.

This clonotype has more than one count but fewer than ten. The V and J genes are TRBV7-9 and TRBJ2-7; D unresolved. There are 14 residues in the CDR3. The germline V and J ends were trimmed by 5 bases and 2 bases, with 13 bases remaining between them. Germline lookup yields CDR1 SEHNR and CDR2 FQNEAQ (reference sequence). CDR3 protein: CASSATPLTYEQYF. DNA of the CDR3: TGTGCCAGCAGCGCAACACCCCTGACCTACGAGCAGTACTTC.

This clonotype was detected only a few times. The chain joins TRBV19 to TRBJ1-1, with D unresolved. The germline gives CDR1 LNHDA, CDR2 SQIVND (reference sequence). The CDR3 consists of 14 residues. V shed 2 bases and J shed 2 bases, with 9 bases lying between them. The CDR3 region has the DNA TGTGCCAGTAGTATAAGGAACGCTAACACTGAAGCTTTCTTT. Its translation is CASSIRNANTEAFF.

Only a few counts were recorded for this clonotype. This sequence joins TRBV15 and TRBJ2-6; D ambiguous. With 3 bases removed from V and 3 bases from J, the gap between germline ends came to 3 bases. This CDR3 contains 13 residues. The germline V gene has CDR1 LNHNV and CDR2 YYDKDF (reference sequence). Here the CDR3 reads CATSSSGANVLTF. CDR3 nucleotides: TGTGCCACCAGCAGTAGTGGGGCCAACGTCCTGACTTTC.

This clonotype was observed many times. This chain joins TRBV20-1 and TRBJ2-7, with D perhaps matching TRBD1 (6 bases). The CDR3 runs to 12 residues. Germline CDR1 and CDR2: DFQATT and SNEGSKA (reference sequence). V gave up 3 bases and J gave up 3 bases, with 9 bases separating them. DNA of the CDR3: TGCAGTGCTAGGAAAGGGGGCTACGAGCAGTACTTC. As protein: CSARKGGYEQYF.

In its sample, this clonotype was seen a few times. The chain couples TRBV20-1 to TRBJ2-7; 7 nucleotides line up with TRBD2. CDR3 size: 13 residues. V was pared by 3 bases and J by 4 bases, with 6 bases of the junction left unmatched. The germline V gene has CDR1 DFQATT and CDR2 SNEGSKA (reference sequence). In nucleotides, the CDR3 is TGCAGTGCTAGTGTCCTAGCGGATTACGAGCAGTACTTC. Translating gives CSASVLADYEQYF.

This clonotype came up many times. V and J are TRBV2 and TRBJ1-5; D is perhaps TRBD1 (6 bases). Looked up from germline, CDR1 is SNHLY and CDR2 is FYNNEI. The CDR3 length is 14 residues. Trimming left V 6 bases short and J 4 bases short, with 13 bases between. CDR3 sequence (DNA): TGTGCCAGCAGAGAGCAAACAGGGAATCAGCCCCAGCATTTT. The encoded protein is CASREQTGNQPQHF. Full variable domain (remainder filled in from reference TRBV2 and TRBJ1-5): EPEVTQTPSHQVTQMGQEVILRCVPISNHLYFYWYRQILGQKVEFLVSFYNNEISEKSEIFDDQFSVERPDGSNFTLKIRSTKLEDSAMYFCASREQTGNQPQHFGDGTRLSIL.

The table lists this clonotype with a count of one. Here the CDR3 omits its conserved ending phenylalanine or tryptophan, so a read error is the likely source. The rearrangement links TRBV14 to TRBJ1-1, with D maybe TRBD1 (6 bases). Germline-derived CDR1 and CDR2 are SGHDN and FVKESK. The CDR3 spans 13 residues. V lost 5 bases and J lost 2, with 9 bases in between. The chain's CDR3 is CASSLGANTEAFS. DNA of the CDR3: TGTGCCAGCAGCTTGGGGGCCAACACTGAAGCTTTCTCT.

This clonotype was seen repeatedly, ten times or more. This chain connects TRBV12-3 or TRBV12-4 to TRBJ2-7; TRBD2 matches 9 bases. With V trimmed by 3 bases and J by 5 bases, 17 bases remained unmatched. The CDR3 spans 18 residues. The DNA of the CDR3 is TGTGCCAGCAGTTTGGGTTACGCGGGAGGGCCGGTATTCCACGAGCAGTACTTC. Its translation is CASSLGYAGGPVFHEQYF.

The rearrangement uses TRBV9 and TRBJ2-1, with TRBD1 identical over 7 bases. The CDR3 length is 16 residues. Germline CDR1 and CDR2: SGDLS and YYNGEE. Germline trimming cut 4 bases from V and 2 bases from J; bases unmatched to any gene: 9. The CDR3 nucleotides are TGTGCCAGCAGCCACCGTGGGACAGATCCCTACAATGAGCAGTTCTTC. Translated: CASSHRGTDPYNEQFF.

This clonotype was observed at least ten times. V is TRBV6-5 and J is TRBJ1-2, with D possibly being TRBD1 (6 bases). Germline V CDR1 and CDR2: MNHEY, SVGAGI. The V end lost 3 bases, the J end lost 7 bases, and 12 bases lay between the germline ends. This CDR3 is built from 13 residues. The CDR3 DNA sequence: TGTGCCAGCAGTTATCAGGGGAACAGTGGCTACACCTTC. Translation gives CASSYQGNSGYTF.

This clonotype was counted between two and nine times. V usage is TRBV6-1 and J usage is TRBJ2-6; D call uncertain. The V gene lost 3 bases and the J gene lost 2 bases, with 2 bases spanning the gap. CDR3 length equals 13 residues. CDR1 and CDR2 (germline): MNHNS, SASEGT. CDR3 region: CASSDPGANVLTF. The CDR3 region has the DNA TGTGCCAGCAGTGATCCTGGGGCCAACGTCCTGACTTTC.